This is a list of T cell receptor beta chains from one sample in a study of blood T cells in healthy people across ages. MiXCR, applied by TCRdb to the 5' RACE reads, yields one record per CDR3 protein. The repertoire includes 550,000 to 750,000 distinct CDR3 sequences, roughly 21% of them detected once, and 3% to 4.5% sits in the top ten. The sequenced sample was blood. Source of these receptors: a man between 65 and 79 years old in good health. CDR3s include the opening cysteine and the closing phenylalanine or tryptophan. The D gene is left open where the match is weak. The listing skips clone size in some rows; elsewhere it reads once, few, many or a size class.

length	V	D	size	J	CDR3	DNA
14	TRBV12-3/TRBV12-4	.	many	TRBJ2-5	CASSYRQNQETQYF	TGTGCCAGCAGCTACAGACAGAACCAAGAGACCCAGTACTTC
13	TRBV20-1	.	.	TRBJ2-2	CSARGGSTGELFF	TGCAGTGCTAGAGGGGGCAGCACCGGGGAGCTGTTTTTT
15	TRBV6-2/TRBV6-3	TRBD1	.	TRBJ1-4	CACSTTGTGNEKLFF	TGTGCCTGCAGTACCACCGGGACAGGGAATGAAAAACTGTTTTTT
14	TRBV6-1	.	.	TRBJ1-2	CASSESRVPSGYTF	TGTGCCAGCAGTGAATCAAGGGTCCCTAGTGGCTACACCTTC
18	TRBV7-3	TRBD1	.	TRBJ2-6	CASSLPRQGPSGANVLTF	TGTGCCAGCAGCTTACCCCGACAGGGCCCCTCTGGGGCCAACGTCCTGACTTTC
12	TRBV29-1	.	.	TRBJ2-7	CSVGRGTYEQYF	TGCAGCGTTGGAAGGGGGACCTACGAGCAGTACTTC
16	TRBV20-1	TRBD1	few	TRBJ1-3	CSARDLGTGGGNTIYF	TGCAGTGCTAGAGATCTCGGGACAGGGGGTGGAAACACCATATATTTT
17	TRBV20-1	.	.	TRBJ1-6	CSARDSDLKVYNSPLHF	TGCAGTGCTAGGGACAGTGACCTGAAAGTATATAATTCACCCCTCCACTTT
14	TRBV13	TRBD1	.	TRBJ2-7	CASSSQGASYEQYF	TGTGCCAGCAGCTCACAGGGGGCCTCCTACGAGCAGTACTTC
14	TRBV3-1	.	few	TRBJ2-5	CASSPEGPQETQYF	TGTGCCAGCAGTCCGGAGGGCCCACAAGAGACCCAGTACTTC